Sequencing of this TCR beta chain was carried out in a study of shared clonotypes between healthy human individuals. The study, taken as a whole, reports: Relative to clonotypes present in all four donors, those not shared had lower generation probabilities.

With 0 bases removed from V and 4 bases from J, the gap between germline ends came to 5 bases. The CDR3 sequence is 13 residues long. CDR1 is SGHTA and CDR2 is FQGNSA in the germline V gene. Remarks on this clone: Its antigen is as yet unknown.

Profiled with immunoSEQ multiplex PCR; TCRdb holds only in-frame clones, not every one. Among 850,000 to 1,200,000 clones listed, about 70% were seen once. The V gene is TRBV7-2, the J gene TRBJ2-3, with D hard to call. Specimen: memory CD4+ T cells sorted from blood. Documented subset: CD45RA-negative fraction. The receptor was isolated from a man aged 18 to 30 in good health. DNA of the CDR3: TGTGCCAGCAGCTTAGCGGTCGCAGATACGCAGTATTTT. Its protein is CASSLAVADTQYF.